The T cell receptor (beta chain) described here comes from a study of blood T cell repertoires in COVID-19. Study background: Samples representing acute and convalescent COVID-19 were sourced from the United States, Italy and Spain. T cells, B-cell-depleted T cells, or PBMCs supplied cDNA or gDNA.

How the authors handled the data: Estimates of nucleated cell counts were drawn from the amplification of reference gene primers. Assay: immunoSEQ multiplex PCR; the TCRdb copy retains only in-frame clones and omits some. That table gives V, J and clone size, and the DNA gave D and trimming. The sample holds around 130,000 clones, 80% to 90% seen once. This clone was detected only a few times. The origin of this receptor is a man aged 70-80 years with active or convalescent COVID-19. Specimen: peripheral blood.

CDR3 residues: CASSPGQGAYNEQFF. The DNA for the CDR3 is TGTGCCAGTAGTCCGGGACAGGGGGCCTACAATGAGCAGTTCTTC. This chain uses TRBV19 with TRBJ2-1; 11 positions match TRBD1. The germline V gene encodes CDR1 LNHDA and CDR2 SQIVND (reference sequence). J gave up 2 bases and V 5 bases, and 2 bases lay outside the gene matches. The CDR3 consists of 15 residues.